What follows are 32 T cell receptor beta chains derived from one specimen sequenced in a study of blood T cells in healthy people across ages. Next came a second PCR, run for about 6 to 12 cycles, which used a sample-barcoded 5' primer along with a J-beta primer mix. TCRdb independently ran MiXCR on the 5' RACE reads; one entry per CDR3 protein. The repertoire has some 940,000 distinct CDR3 sequences, about 28% of them found once; the top ten carry roughly 10%. These same records also appear under a second study, on T cells of mothers and their children.

The sequenced material came from blood. The receptors here all came from a woman between 40 and 55 years old in good health.

This clonotype was counted many times. This chain links TRBV6-6 with TRBJ2-5; the match to TRBD1 covers 9 bases. The DNA end lines up better with TRBJ2-7; the J call may be wrong. Germline CDR1 MNHNY, CDR2 SVGAGI (reference sequence). This CDR3 is built from 14 residues. In DNA, the CDR3 is TGTGCCAGCAGACGACAGGGGGAGAGCGGCGAGCAGTACTTC. Translated: CASRRQGESGEQYF.

The V call is TRBV7-2, the J call TRBJ2-1; tentative D call: TRBD1 (6 bases). V shed 0 bases and J shed 1 base, with 16 bases lying between them. Germline lookup yields CDR1 SGHTA and CDR2 FQGNSA. This CDR3 spans 18 amino acids. The DNA of the CDR3 is TGTGCCAGCAGCTTAGCGCGGGCAGGGGTAAATTCCTACAATGAGCAGTTCTTC. Translation: CASSLARAGVNSYNEQFF.

A remark on this clonotype: Relative to the germline gene, one junction end is altered; a read error may explain this. The chain combines TRBV7-3 with TRBJ1-1; 9 bases map to TRBD1. The CDR3 runs 15 residues. Germline CDR1 and CDR2: SGHTA and FQGTGA. CDR3 bases: TGTGCCAACAGCTCACAGGGGGCAGGGAACACTGAAGCTTTCTTT. Translated: CANSSQGAGNTEAFF.

This clonotype was counted a few times. The J gene is TRBJ2-1, the V gene TRBV12-3 or TRBV12-4; no clear D gene. V was pared by 3 bases and J by 8 bases, with 11 bases between. This CDR3 is built from 13 residues. CDR3 loop: CASSFIGSDEQFF. In DNA form, the CDR3 reads TGTGCCAGCAGTTTTATTGGGTCGGATGAGCAGTTCTTC.

This chain uses TRBV5-1 with TRBJ2-3, with TRBD2 matching 9 bases. J lost 4 bases, V lost 4 bases, and 19 bases had no gene match. The CDR3 covers 19 residues. The germline V gene has CDR1 SGHRS and CDR2 YFSETQ. CDR3 sequence (DNA): TGCGCCAGCAGCCTCCTAGTCCTAGCGGGGCCCTCTTCGCCAGATACGCAGTATTTT. This codes for CASSLLVLAGPSSPDTQYF.

This clonotype was seen repeatedly, ten times or more. The chain has TRBV12-3 or TRBV12-4 and TRBJ1-3; D gene ambiguous. Deletions cut 7 bases from V and 1 base from J, with 8 bases between. This CDR3 is built from 13 residues. CDR3 sequence reads: CASKRSSGNTIYF. DNA for the CDR3: TGTGCCAGCAAGCGGAGTTCTGGAAACACCATATATTTT.

The chain couples TRBV10-3 to TRBJ1-1; D unresolved. The ends were cut back, 2 bases at V and 1 base at J, with 11 bases in the middle. This CDR3 is 15 amino acids long. Germline loops: CDR1 ENHRY, CDR2 SYGVKD. CDR3 residues: CAISEIATANTEAFF. CDR3 coding DNA: TGTGCCATCAGTGAGATAGCAACAGCGAACACTGAAGCTTTCTTT.

The chain carries TRBV5-1 and TRBJ2-7; TRBD2 agrees at 13 bases. The trim removed 4 bases at V and 5 bases at J, leaving 12 bases unmatched. The CDR3 spans 17 residues. Germline V lookup: CDR1 SGHRS, CDR2 YFSETQ. The CDR3 region is CASSRGTSGDLLHEQYF. DNA for the CDR3: TGCGCCAGCAGCCGTGGGACTAGCGGGGACCTCCTCCACGAGCAGTACTTC.

A note on this clonotype: With a much larger clone just one base away, this may be a read error. V is TRBV28 and J is TRBJ2-7; weak D call: TRBD2 (7 bases). The length of the CDR3 is 14 residues. From germline, CDR1 is MDHEN and CDR2 SYDVKM. The CDR3 nucleotides are TGTGCCAGCAGTCAAGGGGGGGATTCCTACGGGCAGTACTTC. Protein product: CASSQGGDSYGQYF.

This clonotype was counted between two and nine times. The chain links TRBV20-1 to TRBJ2-1; D perhaps matches TRBD2 (7 bases). V lost 5 bases and J 1 base, leaving 24 bases between the germline ends. Per germline, CDR1 DFQATT and CDR2 SNEGSKA (reference sequence). This CDR3 contains 18 residues. The CDR3 nucleotides read TGCAGTGCTCGCGGGGGCCATAGAGGGCGGGGGTCCTACAATGAGCAGTTCTTC. Its translation is CSARGGHRGRGSYNEQFF.

The chain recombines TRBV5-5 with TRBJ2-5; D might be TRBD2 (5 bases). CDR3 size: 14 residues. Trimming pared 1 base from V and 2 bases from J, leaving 9 bases between. CDR1 and CDR2 (germline): SGHKS, YYEKEE (reference sequence). The chain's CDR3 is CASSLPPGQETQYF. The CDR3 DNA reads as TGTGCCAGCAGCTTGCCACCGGGACAAGAGACCCAGTACTTC.

This clonotype was recorded at least ten times. V usage is TRBV12-3 or TRBV12-4 and J usage is TRBJ2-7; maybe TRBD1 (6 bases). V was shortened by 3 bases and J by 1 base, with 13 bases between the two germline ends. The CDR3 is made up of 15 amino acids. CDR3 DNA sequence: TGTGCCAGCAGTTTGCAGGGGACACTTTCCTACGAGCAGTACTTC. Translating gives CASSLQGTLSYEQYF.

This rearrangement joins TRBV5-1 to TRBJ1-2; D is unresolved. The CDR3 loop spans 14 amino acids. Looked up from germline, CDR1 is SGHRS and CDR2 is YFSETQ. Deletions cut 4 bases from V and 4 bases from J, with 14 bases between. CDR3 sequence: CASSLNMGSYGYTF. CDR3 nucleotides: TGCGCCAGCAGCCTGAATATGGGCTCCTATGGCTACACCTTC. Based on the CDR3 plus reference TRBV5-1 and TRBJ1-2, the full variable domain is KAGVTQTPRYLIKTRGQQVTLSCSPISGHRSVSWYQQTPGQGLQFLFEYFSETQRNKGNFPGRFSGRQFSNSRSEMNVSTLELGDSALYLCASSLNMGSYGYTFGSGTRLTVV.

This clonotype was counted between two and nine times. The chain joins TRBV7-2 to TRBJ1-2; 8 nucleotides align to TRBD1. Per germline, CDR1 SGHTA and CDR2 FQGNSA. Trimming removed 2 bases from V and 6 bases from J; junction bases left unmatched: 2. The CDR3 spans 13 residues. CDR3 in amino acids: CASSLPTGDGYTF. CDR3 coding DNA: TGTGCCAGCAGCTTACCGACAGGGGATGGCTACACCTTC.

This clonotype was detected many times. The chain uses TRBV29-1 and TRBJ2-1; 9 positions agree with TRBD2. CDR1 SQVTM and CDR2 ANQGSEA come from the germline V gene. Germline trimming cut 4 bases from V and 8 bases from J; bases unmatched to any gene: 9. The CDR3 has 14 residues. CDR3 protein: CSVGGGGARDEQFF. CDR3 nucleotide sequence: TGCAGCGTTGGAGGCGGGGGGGCCAGAGATGAGCAGTTCTTC.

This clonotype has more than one count but fewer than ten. This sequence joins TRBV20-1 and TRBJ2-2; TRBD2 matches 9 bases. The CDR3 runs 16 residues. Germline V lookup: CDR1 DFQATT, CDR2 SNEGSKA (reference sequence). The junction had 6 bases not matched to a gene; V was cut back by 0 bases and J by 4 bases. CDR3 protein: CSARDSASGTTGELFF. CDR3 in DNA: TGCAGTGCTAGAGATTCCGCTAGCGGGACCACCGGGGAGCTGTTTTTT.

This clonotype occurred many times. This CDR3 reads CASSYSPVSYEQYF. The CDR3 nucleotides read TGTGCCAGCAGTTACTCGCCAGTCTCCTACGAGCAGTACTTC. The chain links TRBV6-5 to TRBJ2-7; D is ambiguous. V lost 0 bases and J 0 bases, leaving 6 bases between the germline ends. Germline CDR1 and CDR2: MNHEY and SVGAGI. CDR3 length equals 14 residues.

This clonotype occurred many times. The chain employs TRBV2 and TRBJ1-2; 7 nucleotides line up with TRBD1. Looked up from germline, CDR1 is SNHLY and CDR2 is FYNNEI. The length of the CDR3 is 13 residues. Unmatched junction bases numbered 5, after V lost 3 bases and J lost 7 bases. Here the CDR3 DNA reads TGTGCCAGCAGTGAGAAGGGGGCGCGTGGCTACACCTTC. Protein product: CASSEKGARGYTF.

The chain joins TRBV20-1 to TRBJ1-6; 10 nucleotides agree with TRBD1. The germline V gene encodes CDR1 DFQATT and CDR2 SNEGSKA (reference sequence). The CDR3 covers 17 residues. V lost 4 bases to trimming and J lost 9 bases; unmatched junction nucleotides: 15. The CDR3 loop reads CSAKDGRGQGTCSPLHF. Written as DNA, the CDR3 is TGCAGTGCTAAAGATGGGCGGGGACAGGGGACCTGTTCACCCCTCCACTTT.

The chain joins TRBV5-1 to TRBJ1-4; D call uncertain. V dropped 4 bases and J dropped 8 bases, with 9 bases sitting between them. Germline lookup yields CDR1 SGHRS and CDR2 YFSETQ. CDR3 length: 12 amino acids. CDR3 region: CASSEDFEKLFF. CDR3 nucleotide sequence: TGCGCCAGCAGCGAGGACTTCGAAAAACTGTTTTTT.

This sequence joins TRBV6-5 and TRBJ1-2; possibly TRBD1 for D (6 bases). V gave up 1 base and J gave up 4 bases, with 10 bases separating them. The V gene's germline CDR1 is MNHEY and CDR2 SVGAGI. The CDR3 has 14 amino acids. CDR3 sequence (DNA): TGTGCCAGCAGTTACTATGGGGGCCGCTATGGCTACACCTTC. This sequence encodes CASSYYGGRYGYTF.

V is TRBV20-1 and J is TRBJ2-3; D gene unclear. V lost 5 bases to trimming and J lost 5 bases, with 17 bases between them. The germline gives CDR1 DFQATT, CDR2 SNEGSKA (reference sequence). The CDR3 consists of 14 residues. DNA for the CDR3: TGCAGTGCTCGGGCTAGGGCGATTATAGATACGCAGTATTTT. This codes for CSARARAIIDTQYF.

This clonotype showed up many times. The rearrangement uses TRBV28 and TRBJ2-5, with 8 bases identical to TRBD2. This CDR3 is 16 amino acids long. The J segment lost 10 bases and the V segment lost 2 bases, leaving 15 bases of the junction unmatched. Germline values: CDR1 MDHEN, CDR2 SYDVKM. CDR3 in amino acids: CASSLGFAGGELIQYF. Written as DNA, the CDR3 is TGTGCCAGCAGTTTAGGTTTTGCGGGGGGAGAACTGATCCAGTACTTC.

Points on this clonotype: The junction departs from the called germline gene at one end, perhaps through a read error. The genes are TRBV4-2 and TRBJ2-5; maybe TRBD2 (7 bases). Germline values: CDR1 LGHNA, CDR2 YNFKEQ. The length of the CDR3 is 15 residues. The CDR3 nucleotides read TGTGCCGGCAGCCAAGAGGGAGGGGTCAGGGGCAAGCAGTACTTC. This codes for CAGSQEGGVRGKQYF.

A few counts support this clonotype. The chain joins TRBV7-2 to TRBJ1-2; 9 bases are shared with TRBD1. V lost 8 bases to trimming and J lost 4 bases; unmatched junction nucleotides: 8. The germline V gene encodes CDR1 SGHTA and CDR2 FQGNSA. The CDR3 runs to 14 residues. CDR3 DNA sequence: TGTGCCAGCGTCCCGGACAGGGGAGCCTATGGCTACACCTTC. Protein: CASVPDRGAYGYTF.

This clonotype was recorded a few times. The CDR3 here is CASSYSTGSSQPQHF. The DNA of the CDR3 is TGTGCCAGCAGTTACTCAACAGGGAGTAGCCAGCCCCAGCATTTT. The chain uses TRBV6-5 and TRBJ1-5, with D possibly matching TRBD1 (6 bases). The CDR3 length is 15 residues. The V end was cut by 0 bases, the J end by 7 bases, with 13 bases between. The germline gives CDR1 MNHEY, CDR2 SVGAGI.

The CDR3 region is CASSLWGLGTDTQYF. The CDR3 bases are TGTGCCAGCAGTTTATGGGGGCTCGGCACAGATACGCAGTATTTT. The chain recombines TRBV27 with TRBJ2-3, with D possibly matching TRBD1 (6 bases). This CDR3 is built from 15 residues. Germline V CDR1 and CDR2: MNHEY, SMNVEV (reference sequence). V was trimmed by 1 base and J by 1 base, leaving 9 bases between them.

The table lists this clonotype with a few counts. The rearrangement links TRBV7-9 to TRBJ2-7, with D hard to call. Germline assignment: CDR1 SEHNR and CDR2 FQNEAQ (reference sequence). V was pared by 5 bases and J by 7 bases, with 9 bases between. The CDR3 contains 11 residues. The CDR3 loop is CASSSGREQYF. CDR3 nucleotide sequence: TGTGCCAGCAGCAGTGGAAGGGAGCAGTACTTC.

Only a few counts were recorded for this clonotype. This rearrangement joins TRBV28 to TRBJ2-7; D might be TRBD1 (7 bases). V was pared by 6 bases and J by 6 bases, with 12 bases between. This CDR3 is 12 amino acids long. Germline CDR1 MDHEN, CDR2 SYDVKM. The CDR3 is CASRAQGGEQYF. CDR3 DNA: TGTGCCAGCAGGGCCCAGGGGGGCGAGCAGTACTTC.

The table lists this clonotype with many counts. The V gene is TRBV5-1, the J gene TRBJ2-3; D call uncertain. This CDR3 spans 13 amino acids. Trimming pared 4 bases from V and 6 bases from J, leaving 12 bases between. The germline CDR1 and CDR2 sequences are SGHRS and YFSETQ. As DNA, the CDR3 is TGCGCCAGCAGCATAACCCTTGGGGATACGCAGTATTTT. Translated: CASSITLGDTQYF.

The chain combines TRBV5-4 with TRBJ2-5; D may be TRBD2 (6 bases). CDR1 and CDR2 (germline): SGHNT, YYREEE (reference sequence). The CDR3 runs to 14 residues. Trimming removed 6 bases at V and 1 base at J, with 13 bases between. CDR3 in amino acids: CASTRRGAQETQYF. CDR3 nucleotides: TGTGCCAGCACCCGGCGGGGAGCCCAAGAGACCCAGTACTTC.

The chain uses TRBV7-3 and TRBJ2-3; a weak D match, TRBD2 (6 bases). Germline-derived CDR1 and CDR2 are SGHTA and FQGTGA. V was pared by 1 base and J by 2 bases, with 10 bases between. The CDR3 runs 15 residues. This chain's CDR3 is CASSLSGVNTDTQYF. CDR3 DNA sequence: TGTGCCAGCAGCTTAAGCGGGGTGAACACAGATACGCAGTATTTT.